The TCR beta chain under discussion was sequenced for a study of blood T cell repertoires in COVID-19. The wider study: The United States, Italy and Spain supplied acute and convalescent COVID-19 samples. Sources were T cells, B-cell-depleted T cells, or PBMCs; the material itself was cDNA or gDNA.

Individuals aged roughly 18 to 95 years were recruited from roughly 22 US areas. Here immunoSEQ multiplex PCR was the method, and the copy in TCRdb shows in-frame clones only, minus some. The sample carries 200,000 or so clones, 70% to 90% recorded once. Sequenced material: PBMCs or T cells enriched from blood (not recorded which). The TCR comes from a woman in her thirties or forties with acute COVID-19.

The CDR3 DNA is TGTGCCAGTAGTATAGTAGGCCTAGGCAATGAGCAGTTCTTC. Protein sequence: CASSIVGLGNEQFF. The V gene is TRBV19, the J gene TRBJ2-1; D gene uncertain. Germline V gene sequence: CDR1 LNHDA, CDR2 SQIVND (reference sequence). Deletions cut 1 base from V and 6 bases from J, with 10 bases between. The CDR3 spans 14 residues. Full variable domain (remainder filled in from reference TRBV19 and TRBJ2-1): DGGITQSPKYLFRKEGQNVTLSCEQNLNHDAMYWYRQDPGQGLRLIYYSQIVNDFQKGDIAEGYSVSREKKESFPLTVTSAQKNPTAFYLCASSIVGLGNEQFFGPGTRLTVL.